The source of this TCR beta chain is a study of blood T cell repertoires in COVID-19 (dated by TCRdb to 2018 to 2021). Study-level background: Samples from collaborators originated in the United States, Italy and Spain and spanned both the acute and convalescent phases of COVID-19. The material from the prospective study consisted of cDNA or gDNA derived from T cells, B-cell-depleted T cells, or PBMCs. The dataset comprised deeply sampled blood TCRbeta repertoires from subjects exposed to, actively infected with, or recovered from COVID-19. The repertoires were made available in a free public database intended to serve as a resource for research on the immune response to SARS-CoV-2. The samples were drawn from the first 160 participants of the ongoing ImmuneRACE study and from under 1,500 subjects provided by 6 global collaborators. Sample metadata almost always included a de-identified subject ID, COVID-19 status, age in years and sex. HLA class I and class II types, where available, came from metadata supplied by the sample provider rather than from assay-based typing. What the study reported, not specific to this receptor: How much clinical and demographic metadata was included differed by source and by participant, and the metadata was provided uncurated.

Comment on this clone: The specificity of this receptor is unknown. No base-level quality is on record; no much larger clone is a single base apart.

The CDR3 contains 14 residues, cysteine and phenylalanine counted. The DNA shown is the 42-base CDR3, in frame from base 1. The germline V gene encodes CDR1 SNHLY and CDR2 FYNNEI. Deletion took 6 bases off V and 1 base off J, with a span of 12 bases between the germline ends. Whole blood was collected in K2EDTA tubes by collaborating institutions according to the institutions' own protocols. For TCRbeta analysis, collaborator samples were shipped as frozen whole blood, as isolated PBMCs, or as DNA extracted from either sample type. TCRbeta CDR3 regions were amplified from genomic DNA using the immunoSEQ Assay, a bias-controlled multiplex PCR. On the authors' methods: Nucleated cell counts per sample were estimated from amplification of reference gene primers within the assay. Sequence reads were collapsed and filtered to measure the absolute abundance of every unique TCRbeta CDR3 rearrangement. For each sample, productive Simpson clonality was calculated by taking the square root of Simpson's diversity index across productive rearrangements. TCRdb provides this immuneACCESS table in a form limited to in-frame rearrangements. Some clones are lacking; in checked studies, under half of them reflect an unresolved V gene, and why the rest are absent is not known. V and J calls and clone size come straight from that table; D and trimming were deduced from the DNA. The sample includes under 100,000 clones, with about 86% observed a single time. The leading ten clones occupy about 15% of the sample.

The chain is encoded by TRBV2 joined to TRBJ1-1; a tentative D call is TRBD1 (5 bases match). The sample was peripheral blood. This receptor was obtained from a woman aged 55-69 years with acute or convalescent COVID-19. The sequenced DNA: TGTGCCAGCAGACCCCAAACAGGGAACACTGAAGCTTTCTTT. Translated, it reads CASRPQTGNTEAFF.